The T cell receptor (beta chain) described here comes from a study of beta chain features in type 1 diabetes. This CDR3 contains 15 residues. Germline CDR1 reads SEHNR; CDR2 reads FQNEAQ (reference sequence). V was pared by 1 base and J by 5 bases, with 7 bases of the junction left unmatched. This clone was counted between two and nine times. The antigen is unknown. General observations from the study: Any PCR bias toward short templates would affect both groups alike. TCRB CDR3 length was moderately but significantly reduced in all four CD4+ subsets of Type 1 diabetes patients. HLA effects on TCRB rearrangement stayed unresolved here. High-TCR-expressing cells could be over-represented by cDNA sequencing.

Expressed TCRB transcripts were sequenced, since all the RNA that had been isolated was reverse transcribed. The assay was immunoSEQ multiplex PCR, and TCRdb's table has in-frame clones only and misses some. The table lists 300,000 to 350,000 clones, approximately 15% of them singletons. The rearrangement joins TRBV7-9 to TRBJ2-7, with 8 bases fitting TRBD2. This TCR derives from a woman younger than 30 with type 1 diabetes. Sequencing input: naive CD4+ T cells from blood. This chain's CDR3 is CASSLGESGRHEQYV. For the CDR3, the DNA is TGTGCCAGCAGCTTAGGTGAGAGCGGGAGACACGAGCAGTACGTC.